These 5 T cell receptor beta chains were sequenced from one sample in a study of T-cell reconstitution after alpha-beta-depleted transplantation in children (dated by TCRdb to 2016 to 2017). Libraries were built with PCR. Sequencing relied on an Illumina HiSeq 2500. TCR libraries were prepared with molecular barcoding, using unique molecular identifiers to normalize TCRbeta repertoire quantification. TCRdb trimmed the raw reads at Q25, called clones with MiXCR and kept productive beta chains. Each CDR3 protein appears once, grouped with its most common genes and DNA. Counted in this sample were 350,000 to 400,000 distinct CDR3 sequences; about an eighth of them appeared once. Roughly 4.5% of the sample is in the top ten clones. The sequences come from PBMCs, collected from the stem cell graft. All receptors derive from a human donor who donated a stem cell graft to a child with Fanconi anemia.

This clonotype was observed a handful of times. As DNA, the CDR3 is TGTGCCACCAGTGATATCGACCGGACTGGGAACACTGAAGCTTTCTTT. Amino acids: CATSDIDRTGNTEAFF. The chain employs TRBV24-1 and TRBJ1-1; D gene unclear. CDR3 length: 16 residues. V lost 3 bases and J 1 base, leaving 14 bases between the germline ends. Germline V lookup: CDR1 KGHDR, CDR2 SFDVKD.

V and J are TRBV7-2 and TRBJ1-6, with D perhaps TRBD1 (5 bases). Germline values: CDR1 SGHTA, CDR2 FQGNSA. This CDR3 region has 15 residues. Trimming shortened V by 1 base and J by 10 bases, and 14 bases separated the two germline ends. The CDR3 protein is CASSLEGLRDSPLHF. CDR3 DNA: TGTGCCAGCAGCTTAGAAGGACTACGGGACTCACCCCTCCACTTT.

The V and J genes are TRBV7-2 and TRBJ2-4; D is ambiguous. Per germline, CDR1 SGHTA and CDR2 FQGNSA. V was trimmed by 2 bases and J by 0 bases, leaving 14 bases between them. The CDR3 has 17 residues. The CDR3 sequence is CASSLISRRVAKNIQYF. The CDR3 DNA is TGTGCCAGCAGCTTAATTTCCAGGAGAGTAGCCAAAAACATTCAGTACTTC.

The chain uses TRBV5-1 and TRBJ2-5; 7 bases align to TRBD1. J was trimmed by 5 bases and V by 2 bases; bases with no gene match: 9. CDR1 is SGHRS and CDR2 is YFSETQ in the germline V gene. This CDR3 has 15 amino acids. CDR3 sequence (DNA): TGCGCCAGCAGCTTCGAAGGGGGCCTGGGGGAGACCCAGTACTTC. Its translation is CASSFEGGLGETQYF.

This chain connects TRBV6-2 or TRBV6-3 to TRBJ1-1; D is unresolved. Germline CDR1 MNHEY, CDR2 SVGEGT. Trimming cost V 6 bases and J 4 bases, with 15 bases left between them. The CDR3 has 14 amino acids. DNA of the CDR3: TGTGCCAGCAGCCTCAGAGCGTCCCTCACTGAAGCTTTCTTT. This codes for CASSLRASLTEAFF.